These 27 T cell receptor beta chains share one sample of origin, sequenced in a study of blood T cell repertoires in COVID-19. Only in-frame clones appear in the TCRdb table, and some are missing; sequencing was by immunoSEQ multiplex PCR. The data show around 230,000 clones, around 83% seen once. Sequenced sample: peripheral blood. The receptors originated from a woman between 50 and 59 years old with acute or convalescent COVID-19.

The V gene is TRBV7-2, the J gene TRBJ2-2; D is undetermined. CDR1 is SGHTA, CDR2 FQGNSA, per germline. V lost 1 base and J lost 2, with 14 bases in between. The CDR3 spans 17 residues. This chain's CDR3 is CASSLDLSGGNTGELFF. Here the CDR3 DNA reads TGTGCCAGCAGCTTAGACTTGAGTGGCGGCAACACCGGGGAGCTGTTTTTT.

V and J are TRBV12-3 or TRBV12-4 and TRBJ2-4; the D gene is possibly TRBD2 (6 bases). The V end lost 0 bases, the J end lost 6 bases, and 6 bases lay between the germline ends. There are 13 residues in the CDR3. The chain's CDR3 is CASSLAGLNIQYF. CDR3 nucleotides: TGTGCCAGCAGTTTAGCGGGACTAAACATTCAGTACTTC.

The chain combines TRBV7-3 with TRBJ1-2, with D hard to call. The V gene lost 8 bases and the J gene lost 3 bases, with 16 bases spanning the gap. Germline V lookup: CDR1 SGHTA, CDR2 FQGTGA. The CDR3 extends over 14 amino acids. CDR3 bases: TGTGCCAGCGGAGAGGGAAACACCGACTATGGCTACACCTTC. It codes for CASGEGNTDYGYTF.

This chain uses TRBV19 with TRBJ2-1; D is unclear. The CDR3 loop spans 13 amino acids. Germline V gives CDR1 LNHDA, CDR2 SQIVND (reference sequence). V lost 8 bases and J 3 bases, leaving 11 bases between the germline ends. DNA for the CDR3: TGTGCCAGTGTGAGCGTATACTACAATGAGCAGTTCTTC. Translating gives CASVSVYYNEQFF. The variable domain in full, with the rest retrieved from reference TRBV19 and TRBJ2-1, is DGGITQSPKYLFRKEGQNVTLSCEQNLNHDAMYWYRQDPGQGLRLIYYSQIVNDFQKGDIAEGYSVSREKKESFPLTVTSAQKNPTAFYLCASVSVYYNEQFFGPGTRLTVL.

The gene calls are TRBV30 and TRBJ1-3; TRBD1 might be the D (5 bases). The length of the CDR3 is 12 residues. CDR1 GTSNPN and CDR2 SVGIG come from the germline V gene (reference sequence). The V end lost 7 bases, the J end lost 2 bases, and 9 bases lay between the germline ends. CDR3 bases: TGTGCCTTGACAGAAGCTGGAAACACCATATATTTT. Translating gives CALTEAGNTIYF.

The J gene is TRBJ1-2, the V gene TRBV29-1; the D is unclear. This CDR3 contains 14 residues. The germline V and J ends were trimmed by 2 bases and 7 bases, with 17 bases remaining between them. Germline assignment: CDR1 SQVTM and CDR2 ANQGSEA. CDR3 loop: CSVEMDRLGGGYTF. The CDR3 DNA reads TGCAGCGTTGAAATGGACCGACTTGGAGGTGGCTACACCTTC.

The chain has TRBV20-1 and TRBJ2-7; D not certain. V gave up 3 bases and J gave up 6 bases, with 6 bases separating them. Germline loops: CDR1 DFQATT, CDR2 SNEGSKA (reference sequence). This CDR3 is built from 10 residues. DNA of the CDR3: TGCAGTGCTAGCGAGCTCGAGCAGTACTTC. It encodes CSASELEQYF.

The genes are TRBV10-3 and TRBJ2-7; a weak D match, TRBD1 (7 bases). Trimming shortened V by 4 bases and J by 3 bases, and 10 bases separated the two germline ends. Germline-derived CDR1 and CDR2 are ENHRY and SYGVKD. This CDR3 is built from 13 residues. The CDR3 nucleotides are TGTGCCATCAGTGGGGGGGACAGCTACGAGCAGTACTTC. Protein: CAISGGDSYEQYF.

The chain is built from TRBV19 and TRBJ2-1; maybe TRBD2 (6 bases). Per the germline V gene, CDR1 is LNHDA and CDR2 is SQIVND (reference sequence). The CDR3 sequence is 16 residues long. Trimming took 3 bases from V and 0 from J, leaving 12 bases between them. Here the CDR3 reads CASSITSLSSYNEQFF. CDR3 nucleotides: TGTGCCAGTAGTATTACTAGCCTAAGCTCCTACAATGAGCAGTTCTTC.

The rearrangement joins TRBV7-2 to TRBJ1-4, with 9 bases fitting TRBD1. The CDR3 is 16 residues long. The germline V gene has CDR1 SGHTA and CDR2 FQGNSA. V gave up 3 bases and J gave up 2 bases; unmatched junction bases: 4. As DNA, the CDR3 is TGTGCCAGCAGCTTGACAGGGGGGACCACTAATGAAAAACTGTTTTTT. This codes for CASSLTGGTTNEKLFF.

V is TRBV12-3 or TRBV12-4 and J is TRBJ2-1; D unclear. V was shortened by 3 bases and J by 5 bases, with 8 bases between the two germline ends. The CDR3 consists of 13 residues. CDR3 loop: CASSFEANNEQFF. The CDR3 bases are TGTGCCAGCAGTTTCGAGGCCAACAATGAGCAGTTCTTC.

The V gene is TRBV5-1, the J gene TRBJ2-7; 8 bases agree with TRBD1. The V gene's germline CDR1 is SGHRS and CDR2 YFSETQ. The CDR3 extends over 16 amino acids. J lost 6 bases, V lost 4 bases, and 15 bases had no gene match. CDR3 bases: TGCGCCAGCAGCCTGGGAACCGGGACAGGTGGTGGCGAGCAGTACTTC. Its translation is CASSLGTGTGGGEQYF.

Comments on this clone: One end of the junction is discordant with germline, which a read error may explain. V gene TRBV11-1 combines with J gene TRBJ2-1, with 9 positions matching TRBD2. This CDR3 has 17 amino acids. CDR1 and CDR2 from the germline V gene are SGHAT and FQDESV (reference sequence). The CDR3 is CASSLASYSGSRNEQFF. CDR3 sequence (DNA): TGTGCCAGCAGCCTAGCCTCTTATAGCGGGAGCCGCAATGAGCAGTTCTTC.

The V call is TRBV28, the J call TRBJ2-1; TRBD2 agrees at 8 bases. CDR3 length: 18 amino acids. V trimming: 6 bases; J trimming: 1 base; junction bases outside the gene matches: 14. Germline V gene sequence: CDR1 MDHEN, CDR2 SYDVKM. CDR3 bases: TGTGCCAGCAGGGTCGGCGGGAGCGGGGGTTGGTCCTACAATGAGCAGTTCTTC. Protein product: CASRVGGSGGWSYNEQFF.

CDR3 nucleotides: TGTGCCAGCAGCCAACTAGCGCCGACCTACAATGAGCAGTTCTTC. This gives the protein CASSQLAPTYNEQFF. The chain combines TRBV6-5 with TRBJ2-1; the match to TRBD2 covers 7 bases. Germline trimming cut 6 bases from V and 2 bases from J; bases unmatched to any gene: 7. The length of the CDR3 is 15 residues. Germline V gene data show CDR1 as MNHEY and CDR2 as SVGAGI.

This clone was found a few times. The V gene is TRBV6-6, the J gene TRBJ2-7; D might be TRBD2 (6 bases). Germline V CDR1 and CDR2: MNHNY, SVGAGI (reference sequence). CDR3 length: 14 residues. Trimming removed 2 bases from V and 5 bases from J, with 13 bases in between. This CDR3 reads CASSYEKGGHEQYF. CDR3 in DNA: TGTGCCAGCAGTTACGAGAAGGGAGGTCACGAGCAGTACTTC.

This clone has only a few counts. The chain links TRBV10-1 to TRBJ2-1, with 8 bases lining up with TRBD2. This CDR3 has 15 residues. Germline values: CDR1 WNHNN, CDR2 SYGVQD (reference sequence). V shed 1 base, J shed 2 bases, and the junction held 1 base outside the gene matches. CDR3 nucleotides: TGCGCCAGCAGTGAGTTAGCGGGGCCCTACAATGAGCAGTTCTTC. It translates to CASSELAGPYNEQFF.

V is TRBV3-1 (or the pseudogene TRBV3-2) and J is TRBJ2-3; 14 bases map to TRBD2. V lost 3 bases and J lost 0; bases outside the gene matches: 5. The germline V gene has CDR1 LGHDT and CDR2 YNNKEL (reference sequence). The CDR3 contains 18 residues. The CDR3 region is CASSQGTSGRLSTDTQYF. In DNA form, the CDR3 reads TGTGCCAGCAGCCAGGGGACTAGCGGGAGATTGAGCACAGATACGCAGTATTTT.

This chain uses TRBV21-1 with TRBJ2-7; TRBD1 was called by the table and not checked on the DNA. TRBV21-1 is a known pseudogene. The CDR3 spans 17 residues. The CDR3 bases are TGTGCCAGCAGCGGATATAATATCGGGCAGGGAACCTACGAGCAGTACTTC. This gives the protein CASSGYNIGQGTYEQYF.

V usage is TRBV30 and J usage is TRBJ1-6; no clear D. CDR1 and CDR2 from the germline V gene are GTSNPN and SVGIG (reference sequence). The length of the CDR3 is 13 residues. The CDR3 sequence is CGLTGREDSPLHF. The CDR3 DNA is TGTGGCCTTACGGGGAGAGAGGATTCACCCCTCCACTTT. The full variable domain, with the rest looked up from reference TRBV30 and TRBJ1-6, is SQTIHQWPATLVQPVGSPLSLECTVEGTSNPNLYWYRQAAGRGLQLLFYSVGIGQISSEVPQNLSASRPQDRQFILSSKKLLLSDSGFYLCGLTGREDSPLHFGNGTRLTVT.

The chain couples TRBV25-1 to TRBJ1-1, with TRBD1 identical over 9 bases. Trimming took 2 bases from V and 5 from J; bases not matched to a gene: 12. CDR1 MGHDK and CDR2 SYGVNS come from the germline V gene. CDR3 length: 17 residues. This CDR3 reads CASSEGGQGLFRTEAFF. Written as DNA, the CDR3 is TGTGCCAGCAGTGAAGGGGGACAGGGACTTTTTCGGACTGAAGCTTTCTTT.

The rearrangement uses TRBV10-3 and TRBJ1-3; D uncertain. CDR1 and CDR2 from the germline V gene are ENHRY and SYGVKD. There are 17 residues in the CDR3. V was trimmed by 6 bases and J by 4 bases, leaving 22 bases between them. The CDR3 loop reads CAIRDTPGSEKGNTIYF. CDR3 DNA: TGTGCCATCAGGGATACTCCGGGATCAGAGAAAGGAAACACCATATATTTT.

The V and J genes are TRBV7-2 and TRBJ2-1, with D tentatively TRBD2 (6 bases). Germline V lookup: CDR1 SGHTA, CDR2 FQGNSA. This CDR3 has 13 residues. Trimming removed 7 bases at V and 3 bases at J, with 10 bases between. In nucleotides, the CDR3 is TGTGCCAGCACGCGGGACCGCTACAATGAGCAGTTCTTC. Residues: CASTRDRYNEQFF.

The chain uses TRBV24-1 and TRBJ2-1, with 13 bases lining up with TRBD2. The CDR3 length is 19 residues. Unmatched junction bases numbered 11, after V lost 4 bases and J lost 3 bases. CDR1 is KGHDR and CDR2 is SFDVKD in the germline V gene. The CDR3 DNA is TGTGCCACCAGTGACCGACTTAGGACTAGCGGGAGAAACTACAATGAGCAGTTCTTC. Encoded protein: CATSDRLRTSGRNYNEQFF.

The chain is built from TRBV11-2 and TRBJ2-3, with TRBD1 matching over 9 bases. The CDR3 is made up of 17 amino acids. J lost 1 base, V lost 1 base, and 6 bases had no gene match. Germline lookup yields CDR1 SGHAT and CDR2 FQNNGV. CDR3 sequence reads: CASSLGGRTGGTDTQYF. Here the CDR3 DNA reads TGTGCCAGCAGCTTAGGGGGTAGGACAGGGGGCACAGATACGCAGTATTTT.

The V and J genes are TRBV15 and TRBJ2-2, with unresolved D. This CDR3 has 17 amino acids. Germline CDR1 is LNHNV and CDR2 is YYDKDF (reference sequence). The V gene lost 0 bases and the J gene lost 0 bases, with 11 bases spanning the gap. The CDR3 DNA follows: TGTGCCACCAGCAGAGACTCCAGACATGCGAACACCGGGGAGCTGTTTTTT. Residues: CATSRDSRHANTGELFF.

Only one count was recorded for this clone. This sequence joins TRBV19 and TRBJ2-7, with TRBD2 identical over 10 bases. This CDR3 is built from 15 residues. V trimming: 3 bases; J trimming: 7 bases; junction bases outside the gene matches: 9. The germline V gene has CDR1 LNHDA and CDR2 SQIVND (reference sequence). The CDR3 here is CASSMVSGRAEEQYF. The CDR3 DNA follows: TGTGCCAGTAGTATGGTGAGCGGGAGGGCCGAGGAGCAGTACTTC.